The clone carrying this T cell receptor (beta chain) was seen ten or more times. Its antigen is still unknown. TCRdb redid the calling of the 5' RACE reads with MiXCR, one entry per CDR3 protein. The sample consists of approximately 590,000 distinct CDR3 sequences, around 9.6% of them appearing once. The record originates from a study of identical twins. Looked up from germline, CDR1 is SGHRS and CDR2 is YFSETQ. Trimming shortened V by 7 bases and J by 0 bases, and 7 bases separated the two germline ends. This CDR3 is built from 13 residues. Study results and limitations: Out-of-frame alpha sequences shared between twins exhibited an excess of low generation probability. Invariant MAIT and iNKT cells may have partly biased zero-insertion analyses. Conclusions rested on cross-sectional statistics rather than following the same donors.

The sample was also linked to a second study, of yellow fever vaccine responses in identical twins. That study adds: Reported findings indicate that twins' vaccine T cell responses seemed partially convergent, partially personalized.

The clonotype was recovered from a woman younger than 35 in good health. Source material: PBMCs. V gene TRBV5-1 combines with J gene TRBJ2-2; D remains unclear. CDR3 coding DNA: TGCGCCAGCGGCGACGCGAACACCGGGGAGCTGTTTTTT. This encodes CASGDANTGELFF.